Each of the 32 T cell receptor beta chains below was sequenced from the same sample in a study of shared clonotypes between healthy human individuals (dated by TCRdb to the early 2020s). Libraries were prepared through the immunoSEQ multiplex PCR assay. TCRdb mirrors the immuneACCESS table, restricted to in-frame sequences. Some clones are absent from its copies; in checked studies, under half trace to an unresolved V gene, and the reason for the others is unknown. Here the sample has around 980,000 clones; 78% occur a single time. Under 0.8% of the sample is taken by the ten largest. Specimen: memory CD4+ T cells from PBMCs. Taken with the paper, the label for cell subset or site translates to: CD45RA-negative fraction. The source is a man aged 18 to 30 in good health. Some clones in this sample may be carry-over from other donors' samples.

Remarks on this clone: Only one base separates this from a far larger clonotype, so it likely reflects a read error. The chain is built from TRBV6-1 and TRBJ1-2; D uncertain. The CDR3 runs to 13 residues. In germline, CDR1 is MNHNS, CDR2 SASEGT. Trimming stripped 4 bases from V and 4 bases from J, with 10 bases between. CDR3 region: CASSATVGYGYTF. The CDR3 DNA follows: TGTGCCAGCAGTGCAACAGTTGGCTATGGCTACACCTTC.

The genes are TRBV14 and TRBJ2-7; a possible D gene is TRBD2 (6 bases). Germline V gene data show CDR1 as SGHDN and CDR2 as FVKESK. The CDR3 runs 15 residues. V was trimmed by 4 bases and J by 3 bases, leaving 16 bases between them. The CDR3 loop reads CASSPSKAGHYEQYF. CDR3 bases: TGTGCCAGCAGCCCTTCCAAAGCGGGCCACTACGAGCAGTACTTC.

The CDR3 region is CASSLDWGPYEQYF. The CDR3 DNA sequence: TGCGCCAGCAGCTTGGATTGGGGGCCCTACGAGCAGTACTTC. The chain recombines TRBV5-1 with TRBJ2-7; a weak D match, TRBD1 (6 bases). Trimming shortened V by 0 bases and J by 2 bases, and 9 bases separated the two germline ends. The CDR3 length is 14 residues. The germline CDR1 and CDR2 sequences are SGHRS and YFSETQ.

In regard to this clone: A far more abundant clone sits one base away, making this likely a read error. The chain links TRBV6-1 to TRBJ1-2; TRBD1 might be the D (5 bases). The CDR3 runs 16 residues. Germline V gene lookup returns CDR1 MNHNS and CDR2 SASEGT. CDR3 amino acids: CASSEAGRRADYGHTF. As DNA, the CDR3 is TGTGCCAGCAGTGAAGCAGGACGCAGGGCAGACTATGGCCACACCTTC.

This chain uses TRBV4-2 with TRBJ2-2; the D gene is possibly TRBD2 (5 bases). Trimming took off 0 bases at V and 6 bases at J, with 8 bases between the two ends. The germline gives CDR1 LGHNA, CDR2 YNFKEQ. The CDR3 loop spans 14 amino acids. The DNA of the CDR3 is TGTGCCAGCAGCCAAGACCCGGGGTCCGGGGAGCTGTTTTTT. Protein: CASSQDPGSGELFF.

J is TRBJ1-2 and V is TRBV11-2; unclear D gene. V lost 5 bases and J 5 bases, leaving 12 bases between the germline ends. The CDR3 totals 13 residues. The germline gives CDR1 SGHAT, CDR2 FQNNGV. The CDR3 DNA follows: TGTGCCAGCAGCCCCGGACGGATATATGGCTACACCTTC. It specifies CASSPGRIYGYTF.

The rearrangement links TRBV25-1 to TRBJ2-3; 7 nucleotides match TRBD1. With V trimmed by 7 bases and J by 6 bases, 7 bases remained unmatched. The germline V gene encodes CDR1 MGHDK and CDR2 SYGVNS. This CDR3 region has 13 residues. The CDR3 here is CASNEGARDTQYF. In DNA, the CDR3 is TGTGCCAGCAACGAGGGGGCGCGGGATACGCAGTATTTT.

This chain joins TRBV5-1 and TRBJ2-3; the D is unclear. The V and J ends lost 0 bases and 1 base respectively, with 12 bases between them. The CDR3 sequence is 16 residues long. Germline V CDR1 and CDR2: SGHRS, YFSETQ. CDR3 DNA sequence: TGCGCCAGCAGCTTGGAGCCGTCCGGAGGCACAGATACGCAGTATTTT. Its translation: CASSLEPSGGTDTQYF.

V and J are TRBV10-3 and TRBJ1-1; 10 nucleotides match TRBD1. CDR3 length: 15 residues. V was pared by 10 bases and J by 6 bases, with 14 bases of the junction left unmatched. Germline CDR1 ENHRY, CDR2 SYGVKD. The chain's CDR3 is CATGARDRGPSEAFF. As DNA, the CDR3 is TGTGCCACCGGGGCTCGTGACAGGGGGCCTTCTGAAGCTTTCTTT.

This clone appeared once. The genes are TRBV5-1 and TRBJ2-1, with D unclear. Trimming removed 5 bases from V and 4 bases from J, with 7 bases in between. CDR3 size: 12 residues. Germline assignment: CDR1 SGHRS and CDR2 YFSETQ. CDR3 residues: CASREYYNEQFF. DNA of the CDR3: TGCGCCAGCAGGGAGTATTACAATGAGCAGTTCTTC.

V is TRBV15 and J is TRBJ1-4, with D possibly being TRBD1 (6 bases). This CDR3 has 14 amino acids. Trimming stripped 8 bases from V and 6 bases from J, with 16 bases between. Germline CDR1 and CDR2: LNHNV and YYDKDF (reference sequence). CDR3 region: CATLRGGRDEKLFF. CDR3 bases: TGTGCCACCCTTCGGGGGGGGCGCGATGAAAAACTGTTTTTT.

This clone was detected only a few times. Here the CDR3 DNA reads TGTGCCAGTAGTAATTTCAGGGGCGCTGAAAAACTGTTTTTT. The encoded protein is CASSNFRGAEKLFF. The chain couples TRBV19 to TRBJ1-4, with a possible D match to TRBD1 (6 bases). The CDR3 extends over 14 amino acids. Germline assignment: CDR1 LNHDA and CDR2 SQIVND (reference sequence). Trimming took 4 bases from V and 7 from J, leaving 13 bases between them.

Remarks on this clone: Other DNA variants within this sample encode the same CDR3. The V and J genes are TRBV18 and TRBJ2-3; tentatively, D is TRBD1 (6 bases). The CDR3 totals 15 residues. The germline V gene encodes CDR1 KGHSH and CDR2 LQKENI. Trimming pared 4 bases from V and 0 bases from J, leaving 11 bases between. The CDR3: CASSRLQGSTDTQYF. For the CDR3, the DNA is TGTGCCAGCTCACGGTTACAGGGTAGCACAGATACGCAGTATTTT.

As concerns this clone: A much larger clone sits a single nucleotide away, making a read error possible. In the same sample, other DNA sequences code for this CDR3. The chain employs TRBV7-2 and TRBJ2-5, with TRBD1 identical over 7 bases. This CDR3 is built from 13 residues. Trimming took 3 bases from V and 4 from J; bases not matched to a gene: 2. Germline values: CDR1 SGHTA, CDR2 FQGNSA. CDR3 loop: CASSFNRGETQYF. DNA of the CDR3: TGTGCCAGCAGCTTCAACAGGGGAGAGACCCAGTACTTC.

The V gene is TRBV13, the J gene TRBJ2-3; 13 nucleotides align to TRBD2. The CDR3 totals 16 residues. Germline lookup yields CDR1 PRHDT and CDR2 FYEKMQ (reference sequence). V was clipped by 5 bases and J by 6 bases; unmatched bases: 8. This CDR3 reads CASSHRLAGGWDTQYF. Written as DNA, the CDR3 is TGTGCCAGCAGCCACCGACTAGCGGGAGGTTGGGATACGCAGTATTTT.

V is TRBV5-1 and J is TRBJ2-5; the D gene is possibly TRBD1 (5 bases). CDR1 is SGHRS, CDR2 YFSETQ, per germline. V dropped 4 bases and J dropped 3 bases, with 13 bases sitting between them. The CDR3 contains 14 residues. CDR3 nucleotides: TGCGCCAGCAGCCTCCAGACAGTGGAAGAGACCCAGTACTTC. Residues: CASSLQTVEETQYF.

The rearrangement links TRBV2 to TRBJ2-2, with a weak D call TRBD2 (5 bases). This CDR3 is 15 amino acids long. Germline V lookup: CDR1 SNHLY, CDR2 FYNNEI. Between the trimmed V and J ends, which lost 5 bases and 4 bases, there was a span of 14 bases. CDR3 protein: CASSTPGSITGELFF. The CDR3 DNA is TGTGCCAGCAGTACCCCTGGGAGTATCACCGGGGAGCTGTTTTTT. Full variable domain (remainder filled in from reference TRBV2 and TRBJ2-2): EPEVTQTPSHQVTQMGQEVILRCVPISNHLYFYWYRQILGQKVEFLVSFYNNEISEKSEIFDDQFSVERPDGSNFTLKIRSTKLEDSAMYFCASSTPGSITGELFFGEGSRLTVL.

About this clone itself: Within the sample, other DNA sequences also encode this same CDR3. The chain combines TRBV7-3 with TRBJ2-2; D perhaps matches TRBD1 (6 bases). The CDR3 is made up of 14 amino acids. The germline V gene encodes CDR1 SGHTA and CDR2 FQGTGA. Trimming stripped 5 bases from V and 1 base from J, with 8 bases between. CDR3 region: CASSPDRNTGELFF. CDR3 in DNA: TGTGCCAGCAGCCCGGACAGGAACACCGGGGAGCTGTTTTTT.

The V gene is TRBV6-6, the J gene TRBJ2-7; possible D gene TRBD2, 5 bases. V lost 0 bases and J lost 5, with 11 bases in between. The CDR3 extends over 14 amino acids. CDR1 and CDR2 (germline): MNHNY, SVGAGI (reference sequence). CDR3 in DNA: TGTGCCAGCAGTTACTCTCGAGGGTTTAACGAGCAGTACTTC. Translation gives CASSYSRGFNEQYF.

V and J are TRBV14 and TRBJ1-3, with D possibly matching TRBD1 (5 bases). This CDR3 has 16 amino acids. V was shortened by 3 bases and J by 0 bases, with 12 bases between the two germline ends. Looked up from germline, CDR1 is SGHDN and CDR2 is FVKESK. The CDR3 loop reads CASSHLDSRSGNTIYF. DNA for the CDR3: TGTGCCAGCAGCCATTTAGACAGTCGCTCTGGAAACACCATATATTTT.

The sample holds many counts of this clone. The genes are TRBV7-8 and TRBJ1-5; possible D gene TRBD1, 6 bases. Germline loops: CDR1 SGHVS, CDR2 FQNEAQ. This CDR3 has 15 residues. Trimming removed 4 bases at V and 7 bases at J, with 17 bases between. DNA of the CDR3: TGTGCCAGCAGCTCGGGCGGGGGGCCGGGGCAGCCCCAGCATTTT. Its protein product is CASSSGGGPGQPQHF.

The chain couples TRBV7-9 to TRBJ1-3; D call uncertain. V was trimmed by 1 base and J by 6 bases, leaving 13 bases between them. Germline lookup yields CDR1 SEHNR and CDR2 FQNEAQ (reference sequence). The CDR3 runs to 15 residues. CDR3 sequence (DNA): TGTGCCAGCAGCTTAGTGTACGGTATCGCAAACACCATATATTTT. Its protein product is CASSLVYGIANTIYF.

Of note for this clone: A junction boundary mismatches the germline segment, possibly from a read error. The chain has TRBV7-9 and TRBJ2-5; the D is unclear. The germline V gene encodes CDR1 SEHNR and CDR2 FQNEAQ (reference sequence). The CDR3 is 14 amino acids. The CDR3 DNA reads TGTGCCAGCAGCCCCCTCTGGCCCCAAAAGACCCAGTACTTC. It yields the protein CASSPLWPQKTQYF.

The rearrangement uses TRBV5-6 and TRBJ1-3; D gene ambiguous. Germline CDR1 SGHDT, CDR2 YYEEEE. The CDR3 loop spans 13 amino acids. Between the trimmed V and J ends, which lost 4 bases and 2 bases, there was a span of 7 bases. The CDR3 spells CASSPLTGNTIYF. CDR3 DNA: TGTGCCAGCAGCCCCCTTACTGGAAACACCATATATTTT.

The rearrangement joins TRBV29-1 to TRBJ2-7; no reliable D call. The CDR3 runs to 11 residues. Between the trimmed V and J ends, which lost 7 bases and 4 bases, there was a span of 11 bases. Germline V gene sequence: CDR1 SQVTM, CDR2 ANQGSEA. The CDR3 spells CSAAILYEQYF. As DNA, the CDR3 is TGCAGCGCGGCGATCTTATACGAGCAGTACTTC.

The V call is TRBV19, the J call TRBJ2-6; no firm D call. There are 14 residues in the CDR3. Trimming shortened V by 6 bases and J by 0 bases, and 6 bases separated the two germline ends. Per the germline V gene, CDR1 is LNHDA and CDR2 is SQIVND (reference sequence). CDR3 amino acids: CASSGHSGANVLTF. The CDR3 nucleotides are TGTGCCAGTAGCGGTCACTCTGGGGCCAACGTCCTGACTTTC.

This clone appeared once. J is TRBJ2-3 and V is TRBV28; 9 nucleotides align to TRBD2. The germline CDR1 and CDR2 sequences are MDHEN and SYDVKM. Trimming at V came to 6 bases and at J to 6 bases, leaving 10 bases not matched to a gene. This CDR3 spans 15 amino acids. CDR3 region: CASSPAGGWRDTQYF. The CDR3 DNA sequence: TGTGCCAGCAGCCCAGCGGGAGGCTGGAGGGATACGCAGTATTTT.

The J gene is TRBJ1-2, the V gene TRBV7-9; no firm D call. V lost 1 base, J lost 8 bases, and 14 bases lay in between. CDR3 length equals 14 residues. The germline V gene has CDR1 SEHNR and CDR2 FQNEAQ (reference sequence). CDR3 bases: TGTGCCAGCAGCTTAGTAGTCGGTATTTCGGGCTACACCTTC. Translating gives CASSLVVGISGYTF.

On this clone itself: The sample contains more than one DNA sequence encoding this CDR3. J is TRBJ2-3 and V is TRBV6-5; a weak D match, TRBD1 (6 bases). The CDR3 consists of 15 residues. Trimming pared 2 bases from V and 2 bases from J, leaving 11 bases between. Germline V lookup: CDR1 MNHEY, CDR2 SVGAGI. The CDR3, as DNA: TGTGCCAGCAGTTACGGGCAGGGGTCCACAGATACGCAGTATTTT. Amino acids: CASSYGQGSTDTQYF.

This clone was detected only once. The J gene is TRBJ1-6, the V gene TRBV4-1; possible D gene TRBD1, 5 bases. Looked up from germline, CDR1 is MGHRA and CDR2 is YSYEKL. The CDR3 contains 14 residues. The V end lost 5 bases, the J end lost 15 bases, and 20 bases lay between the germline ends. The CDR3 sequence: CASSEGPDTSLLHF. The CDR3 DNA sequence: TGCGCCAGCAGCGAAGGCCCGGACACCAGTCTCCTCCACTTT.

This chain connects TRBV4-1 to TRBJ1-6; 12 bases are a match to TRBD1. CDR1 and CDR2 from the germline V gene are MGHRA and YSYEKL. The CDR3 runs 20 residues. V was pared by 1 base and J by 1 base, with 8 bases of the junction left unmatched. The DNA of the CDR3 is TGCGCCAGCAGCCAAGGGCCCCCGGGACAGGGGGCGTCCTATAATTCACCCCTCCACTTT. Its translation is CASSQGPPGQGASYNSPLHF.

This rearrangement joins TRBV7-8 to TRBJ2-5; 9 bases are a match to TRBD1. The CDR3 covers 18 residues. Trimming took 5 bases from V and 5 from J; bases not matched to a gene: 18. Germline V CDR1 and CDR2: SGHVS, FQNEAQ. Here the CDR3 reads CASSKNWVGTGMFETQYF. DNA of the CDR3: TGTGCCAGCAGCAAAAACTGGGTCGGGACAGGGATGTTTGAGACCCAGTACTTC. The full variable domain, its missing parts supplied by reference TRBV7-8 and TRBJ2-5, is GAGVSQSPRYKVAKRGQDVALRCDPISGHVSLFWYQQALGQGPEFLTYFQNEAQLDKSGLPSDRFFAERPEGSVSTLKIQRTQQEDSAVYLCASSKNWVGTGMFETQYFGPGTRLLVL.